A single sample gave rise to the 8 T cell receptor beta chains below, sequenced in a study of blood T cell repertoires in COVID-19. TCRdb's table, derived via immunoSEQ multiplex PCR, lists solely in-frame clones and lacks some. The sample lists under 550,000 clones, about 90% occurring once. Sequencing input: peripheral blood. The receptors come from a man younger than 30 with COVID-19, enrolled during active disease.

The rearrangement uses TRBV7-9 and TRBJ2-5; TRBD2 matches 11 bases. With V trimmed by 6 bases and J by 3 bases, 0 bases remained unmatched. The CDR3 has 13 residues. CDR1 is SEHNR, CDR2 FQNEAQ, per germline (reference sequence). The CDR3 loop reads CASRTSGEETQYF. In DNA, the CDR3 is TGTGCCAGCAGGACTAGCGGGGAAGAGACCCAGTACTTC.

In its sample, this clone was seen a few times. This chain joins TRBV27 and TRBJ2-7, with D unclear. V was pared by 6 bases and J by 1 base, with 13 bases between. Germline loops: CDR1 MNHEY, CDR2 SMNVEV (reference sequence). The CDR3 is made up of 14 amino acids. This CDR3 is CASSWAIGSYEQYF. The CDR3 DNA reads as TGTGCCAGCAGCTGGGCAATTGGGTCCTACGAGCAGTACTTC.

In its sample, this clone was seen once. This chain links TRBV24-1 with TRBJ2-3, with D possibly matching TRBD2 (5 bases). The length of the CDR3 is 11 residues. Looked up from germline, CDR1 is KGHDR and CDR2 is SFDVKD. V was trimmed by 9 bases and J by 11 bases, leaving 14 bases between them. CDR3 region: CATSSGQMQYF. The CDR3 DNA sequence: TGTGCCACCTCCAGCGGCCAAATGCAGTATTTT.

The chain has TRBV2 and TRBJ2-2; weak D call: TRBD1 (5 bases). CDR3 length equals 15 residues. The V gene's germline CDR1 is SNHLY and CDR2 FYNNEI. Trimming pared 4 bases from V and 0 bases from J, leaving 9 bases between. The CDR3 DNA sequence: TGTGCCAGCAGTGGGCACAGGACGAACACCGGGGAGCTGTTTTTT. Protein: CASSGHRTNTGELFF.

The chain is built from TRBV18 and TRBJ1-3, with a weak D call TRBD1 (5 bases). Germline-derived CDR1 and CDR2 are KGHSH and LQKENI. The length of the CDR3 is 18 residues. The V end was cut by 1 base, the J end by 0 bases, with 16 bases between. CDR3: CASSPRISQGTSGNTIYF. In DNA form, the CDR3 reads TGTGCCAGCTCACCACGTATTTCCCAGGGCACCTCTGGAAACACCATATATTTT.

The chain couples TRBV18 to TRBJ2-3; D is perhaps TRBD2 (5 bases). Trimming pared 6 bases from V and 5 bases from J, leaving 9 bases between. Germline-derived CDR1 and CDR2 are KGHSH and LQKENI. CDR3 size: 12 residues. CDR3 residues: CASSEEGDTQYF. The DNA for the CDR3 is TGTGCCAGCTCGGAAGAGGGAGATACGCAGTATTTT.

The chain employs TRBV28 and TRBJ1-6, with TRBD1 matching 8 bases. This CDR3 is 13 amino acids long. After removal of 5 bases from V and 8 bases from J, the junction contained 2 bases not matched to a gene. Germline values: CDR1 MDHEN, CDR2 SYDVKM. CDR3 DNA sequence: TGTGCCAGCAGTAACAGGGGGTATTCACCCCTCCACTTT. Amino acids: CASSNRGYSPLHF.

The chain couples TRBV7-9 to TRBJ2-3; 12 nucleotides match TRBD2. Trimming removed 5 bases from V and 2 bases from J; junction bases left unmatched: 5. There are 16 residues in the CDR3. Germline assignment: CDR1 SEHNR and CDR2 FQNEAQ (reference sequence). This chain's CDR3 is CASSRLAGGPTDTQYF. CDR3 DNA sequence: TGTGCCAGCAGCCGCCTAGCGGGAGGGCCCACAGATACGCAGTATTTT.